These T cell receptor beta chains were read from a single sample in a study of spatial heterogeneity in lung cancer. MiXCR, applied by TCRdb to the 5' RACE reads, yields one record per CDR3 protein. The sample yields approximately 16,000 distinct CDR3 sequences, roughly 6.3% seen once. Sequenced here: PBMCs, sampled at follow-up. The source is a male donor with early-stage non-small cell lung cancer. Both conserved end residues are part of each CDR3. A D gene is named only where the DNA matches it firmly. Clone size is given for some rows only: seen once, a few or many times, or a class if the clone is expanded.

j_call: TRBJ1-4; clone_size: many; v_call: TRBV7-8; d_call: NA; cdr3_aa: CASSSRPGDDEKLFF; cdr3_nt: TGTGCCAGCAGCTCGCGTCCGGGAGATGATGAAAAACTGTTTTTT
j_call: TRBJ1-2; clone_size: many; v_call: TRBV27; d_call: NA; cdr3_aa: CASSSQDNYGYTF; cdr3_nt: TGTGCCAGCAGTTCACAGGATAACTATGGCTACACCTTC
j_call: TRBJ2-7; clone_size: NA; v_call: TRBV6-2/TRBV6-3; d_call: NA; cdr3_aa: CASSSGLGYEQYF; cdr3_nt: TGTGCCAGCAGTTCCGGTTTGGGTTACGAGCAGTACTTC
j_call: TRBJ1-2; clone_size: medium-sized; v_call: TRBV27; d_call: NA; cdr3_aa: CASSLGGLNYGYTF; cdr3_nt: TGTGCCAGCAGTCTGGGTGGGTTAAACTATGGCTACACCTTC
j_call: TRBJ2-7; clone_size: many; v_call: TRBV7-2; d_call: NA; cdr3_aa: CASSLATASTISYEQYF; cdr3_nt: TGTGCCAGCAGCTTAGCCACAGCCTCTACGATCTCCTACGAGCAGTACTTC
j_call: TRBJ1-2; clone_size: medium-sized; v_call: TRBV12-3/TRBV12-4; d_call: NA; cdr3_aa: CAIGPEGGYTF; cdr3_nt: TGTGCCATCGGCCCCGAGGGTGGCTACACCTTC
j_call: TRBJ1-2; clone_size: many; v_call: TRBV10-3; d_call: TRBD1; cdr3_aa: CAIRGTGQVSTVTF; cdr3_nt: TGTGCCATCAGGGGGACAGGTCAGGTATCGACGGTCACCTTC
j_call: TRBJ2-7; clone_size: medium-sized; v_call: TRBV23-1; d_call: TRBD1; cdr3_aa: CASSQWGRGLVYEQYF; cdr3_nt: TGCGCCAGCAGTCAATGGGGCAGGGGGTTAGTCTACGAGCAGTACTTC
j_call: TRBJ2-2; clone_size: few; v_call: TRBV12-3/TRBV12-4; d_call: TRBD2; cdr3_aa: CASRLAGGGATGELFF; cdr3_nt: TGTGCCAGCAGACTAGCGGGAGGTGGGGCCACCGGGGAGCTGTTTTTT
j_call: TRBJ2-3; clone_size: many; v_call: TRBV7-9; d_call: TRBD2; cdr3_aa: CASSPRGGGTDTQYF; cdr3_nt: TGTGCCAGCAGCCCAAGGGGAGGGGGCACAGATACGCAGTATTTT
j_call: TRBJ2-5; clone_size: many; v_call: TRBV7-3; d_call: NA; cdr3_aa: CASSKDVWAETQYF; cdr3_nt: TGTGCCAGCAGTAAGGACGTGTGGGCCGAGACCCAGTACTTC
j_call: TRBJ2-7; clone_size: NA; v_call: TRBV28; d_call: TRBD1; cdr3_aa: CASSPPDRDNCF; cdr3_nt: TGTGCCAGCAGTCCCCCGGACAGGGACAACTGCTTC
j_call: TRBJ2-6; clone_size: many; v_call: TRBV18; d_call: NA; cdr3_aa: CASSPGVTGANVLTF; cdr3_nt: TGTGCCAGCTCACCGGGGGTGACCGGGGCCAACGTCCTGACTTTC
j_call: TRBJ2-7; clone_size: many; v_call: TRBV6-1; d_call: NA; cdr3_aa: CASSELGPSYEQYF; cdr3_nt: TGTGCCAGCAGTGAACTAGGGCCGTCCTACGAGCAGTACTTC
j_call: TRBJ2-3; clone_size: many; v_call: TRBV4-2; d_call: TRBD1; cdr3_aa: CASSQGQGNTDTQYF; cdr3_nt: TGTGCCAGCAGCCAGGGACAGGGAAACACAGATACGCAGTATTTT
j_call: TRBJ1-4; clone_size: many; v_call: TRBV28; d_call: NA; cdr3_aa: CASSLSVVRKLFF; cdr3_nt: TGTGCCAGCAGTTTATCCGTGGTCAGGAAACTGTTTTTT
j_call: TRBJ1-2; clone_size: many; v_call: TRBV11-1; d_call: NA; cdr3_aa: CASRPRGGYGYTF; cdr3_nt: TGTGCCAGCAGACCCAGGGGCGGCTATGGCTACACCTTC
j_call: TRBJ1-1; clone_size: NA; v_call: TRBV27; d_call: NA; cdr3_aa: CASSPLLQGPGTEAFF; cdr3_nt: TGTGCCAGCAGTCCCCTCCTACAGGGCCCTGGGACTGAAGCTTTCTTT
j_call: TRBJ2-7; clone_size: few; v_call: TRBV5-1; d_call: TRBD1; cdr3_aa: CASSRDRGRSEQYF; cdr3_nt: TGCGCCAGCAGCAGGGACAGGGGCAGGTCGGAACAGTACTTC
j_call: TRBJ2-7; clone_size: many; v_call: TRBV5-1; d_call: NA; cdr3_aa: CASKGDGAYEQYF; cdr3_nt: TGCGCCAGCAAGGGGGACGGAGCCTACGAGCAGTACTTC
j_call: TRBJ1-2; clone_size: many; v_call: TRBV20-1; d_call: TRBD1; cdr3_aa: CSARRQGNYGYTF; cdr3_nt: TGCAGTGCTCGCAGACAGGGAAACTATGGCTACACCTTC
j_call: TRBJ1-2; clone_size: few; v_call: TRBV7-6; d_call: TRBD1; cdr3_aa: CASSQFPGQENYGYTF; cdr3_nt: TGTGCCAGCAGCCAGTTTCCGGGACAGGAAAACTATGGCTACACCTTC
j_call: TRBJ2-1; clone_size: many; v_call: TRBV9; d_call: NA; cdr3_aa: CASSALGEQFF; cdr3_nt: TGTGCCAGCAGCGCGCTGGGTGAGCAGTTCTTC
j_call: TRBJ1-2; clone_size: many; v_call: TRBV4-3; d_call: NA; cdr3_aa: CASSQETFNYGYTF; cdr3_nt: TGCGCCAGCAGCCAAGAAACCTTTAACTATGGCTACACCTTC
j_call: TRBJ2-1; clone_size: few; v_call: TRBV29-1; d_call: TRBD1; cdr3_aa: CSVSRDRGYNEQFF; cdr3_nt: TGCAGCGTTTCCCGGGACAGAGGATACAATGAGCAGTTCTTC
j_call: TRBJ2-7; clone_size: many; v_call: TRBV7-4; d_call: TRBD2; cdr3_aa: CASSLAHRTSVSYEQYF; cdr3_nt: TGTGCCAGCAGCTTAGCGCACCGTACTAGCGTCTCCTACGAGCAGTACTTC
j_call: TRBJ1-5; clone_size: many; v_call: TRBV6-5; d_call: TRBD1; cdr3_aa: CASSSGQGAGQPQHF; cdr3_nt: TGTGCCAGCAGCTCGGGACAGGGGGCGGGACAGCCCCAGCATTTT
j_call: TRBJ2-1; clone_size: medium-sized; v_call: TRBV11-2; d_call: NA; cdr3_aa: CASSRTRSDAVSYNEQFF; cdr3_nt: TGTGCCAGCAGCCGGACCCGATCGGATGCAGTCTCCTACAATGAGCAGTTCTTC
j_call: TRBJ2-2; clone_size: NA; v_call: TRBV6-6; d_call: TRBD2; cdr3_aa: CASSGLAFRSSLNTGELFF; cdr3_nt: TGTGCCAGCAGTGGACTAGCCTTTAGATCCTCTTTGAACACCGGGGAGCTGTTTTTT
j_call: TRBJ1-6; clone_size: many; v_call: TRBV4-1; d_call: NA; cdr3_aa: CASSLRGTEYNSPLHF; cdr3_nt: TGCGCCAGCAGCCTTAGGGGGACGGAGTATAATTCACCCCTCCACTTT
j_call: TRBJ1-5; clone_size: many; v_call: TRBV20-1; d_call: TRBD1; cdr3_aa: CSARAGTGVNQPQHF; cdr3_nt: TGCAGTGCTAGAGCAGGGACAGGGGTCAATCAGCCCCAGCATTTT
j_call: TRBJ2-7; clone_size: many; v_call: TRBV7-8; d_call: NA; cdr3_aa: CASSPWSTGSEQYF; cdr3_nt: TGTGCCAGCAGCCCATGGTCTACAGGGTCCGAGCAGTACTTC
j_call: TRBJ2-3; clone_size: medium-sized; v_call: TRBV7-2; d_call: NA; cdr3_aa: CASSPDSLGTDTQYF; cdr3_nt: TGTGCCAGCAGCCCGGACAGCCTCGGTACAGATACGCAGTATTTT
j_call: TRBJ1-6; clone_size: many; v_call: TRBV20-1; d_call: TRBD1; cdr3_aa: CSARDPRGQYNSPLHF; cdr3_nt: TGCAGTGCTAGAGATCCCAGGGGGCAGTATAATTCACCCCTCCACTTT
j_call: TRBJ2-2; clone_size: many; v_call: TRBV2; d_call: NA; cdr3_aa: CASVGQYTGELFF; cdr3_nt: TGTGCCAGCGTAGGACAGTACACCGGGGAGCTGTTTTTT
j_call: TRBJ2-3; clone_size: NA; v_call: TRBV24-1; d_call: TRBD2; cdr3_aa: CATANPLAGGDTQYF; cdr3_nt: TGTGCCACCGCCAACCCGCTAGCGGGGGGAGATACGCAGTATTTT
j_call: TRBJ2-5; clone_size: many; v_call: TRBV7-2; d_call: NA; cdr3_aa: CASSSYSGTQYF; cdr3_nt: TGTGCCAGCAGCTCCTACAGCGGGACCCAGTACTTC
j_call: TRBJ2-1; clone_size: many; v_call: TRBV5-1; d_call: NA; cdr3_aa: CASSFTIGSYNEQFF; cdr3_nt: TGCGCCAGCAGCTTCACTATCGGCTCCTACAATGAGCAGTTCTTC
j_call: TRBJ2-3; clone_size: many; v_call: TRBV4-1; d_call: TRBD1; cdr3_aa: CASSLRDSLSTDTQYF; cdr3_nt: TGCGCCAGCAGCCTCCGGGACAGCCTTAGCACAGATACGCAGTATTTT
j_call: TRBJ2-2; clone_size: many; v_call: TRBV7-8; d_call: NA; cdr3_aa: CASSLHPSNTGELFF; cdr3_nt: TGTGCCAGCAGCTTACACCCGTCGAACACCGGGGAGCTGTTTTTT
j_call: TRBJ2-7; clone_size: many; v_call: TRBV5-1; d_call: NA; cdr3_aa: CASSSSSDSYEQYF; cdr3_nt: TGCGCCAGCAGCTCCTCAAGCGACAGCTACGAGCAGTACTTC
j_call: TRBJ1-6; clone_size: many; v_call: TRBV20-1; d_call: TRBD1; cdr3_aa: CSALPDRDNSPLHF; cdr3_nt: TGCAGTGCCTTACCGGACAGGGATAATTCACCCCTCCACTTT
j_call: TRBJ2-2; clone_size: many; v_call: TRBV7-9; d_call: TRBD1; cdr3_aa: CASSLVHRGTDTGELFF; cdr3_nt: TGTGCCAGCAGCTTAGTCCACAGGGGGACGGACACCGGGGAGCTGTTTTTT
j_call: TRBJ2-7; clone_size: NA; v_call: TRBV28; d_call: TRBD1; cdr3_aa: CASSLDREVYEQYF; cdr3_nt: TGTGCCAGCAGTCTCGACAGGGAAGTTTACGAGCAGTACTTC
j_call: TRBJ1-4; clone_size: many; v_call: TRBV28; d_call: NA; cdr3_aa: CASSLSGSATNEKLFF; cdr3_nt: TGTGCCAGCAGTTTGAGCGGGAGCGCAACTAATGAAAAACTGTTTTTT